The 4 T cell receptor beta chains below were found in one sample sequenced in a study of blood T cell repertoires in COVID-19. Clones were sequenced by immunoSEQ multiplex PCR, and TCRdb holds only the in-frame ones, with some missing. The sample has under 110,000 clones, about 87% seen once; the top ten hold under 14%. The sample consisted of peripheral blood. Source of these receptors: a woman aged 25 to 45 with acute or convalescent COVID-19.

V usage is TRBV18 and J usage is TRBJ2-7; D uncertain. The CDR3 extends over 13 amino acids. Germline loops: CDR1 KGHSH, CDR2 LQKENI. V was clipped by 3 bases and J by 5 bases, with 11 bases between them. CDR3 in DNA: TGTGCCAGCTCACCCATGAGGCTGGACGAGCAGTACTTC. The encoded protein is CASSPMRLDEQYF.

CDR3 nucleotides: TGTGCCATCGGCGGGTCAGATACGCAGTATTTT. Translated, it gives CAIGGSDTQYF. The chain recombines TRBV10-3 with TRBJ2-3; tentatively, D is TRBD2 (5 bases). The CDR3 is made up of 11 amino acids. The ends were cut back, 8 bases at V and 4 bases at J, with 7 bases in the middle. Germline V CDR1 and CDR2: ENHRY, SYGVKD.

This rearrangement joins TRBV20-1 to TRBJ1-4; D gene unclear. The CDR3 has 11 amino acids. Germline V gene sequence: CDR1 DFQATT, CDR2 SNEGSKA (reference sequence). V lost 1 base and J lost 8, with 5 bases in between. The CDR3 sequence is CSARVFEKLFF. Here the CDR3 DNA reads TGCAGTGCTAGAGTATTCGAAAAACTGTTTTTT.

Worth noting for this clone: Other DNA sequences within the sample encode an identical CDR3. The CDR3 DNA sequence: TGTGCCAGCAGTCCCGACAGGGTAGGTCAGCCCCAGCATTTT. Its translation is CASSPDRVGQPQHF. The chain carries TRBV27 and TRBJ1-5, with 7 positions matching TRBD1. The germline V gene has CDR1 MNHEY and CDR2 SMNVEV (reference sequence). J lost 6 bases, V lost 5 bases, and 7 bases had no gene match. There are 14 residues in the CDR3.